The rows below give T cell receptor beta chains drawn from one sample of a study of blood T cell repertoires in COVID-19. Some clones are missing from TCRdb's copy, which holds only in-frame ones; the method was immunoSEQ multiplex PCR. The sample includes about 300,000 clones, approximately 90% of them seen just once. The sample was peripheral blood. All receptors come from a woman aged 50 to 65 with COVID-19, enrolled during active disease. The CDR3 runs from the conserved cysteine through the conserved F or W. Each record gives: CDR3 length, D gene, J gene, clone size, V gene, CDR3 protein, CDR3 DNA. The D gene is left open where the match is weak. Clone size is given for some rows only: seen once, a few or many times, or a class if the clone is expanded.

CDR3 length: 11
D gene: .
J gene: TRBJ1-1
clone size: .
V gene: TRBV3-1/TRBV3-2
CDR3 protein: CASSARDEAFF
CDR3 DNA: TGTGCCAGCAGCGCCCGAGATGAAGCTTTCTTT

CDR3 length: 18
D gene: .
J gene: TRBJ2-3
clone size: .
V gene: TRBV13
CDR3 protein: CASSLLGWWEDGTDTQYF
CDR3 DNA: TGTGCCAGCAGCCTACTAGGTTGGTGGGAGGATGGCACAGATACGCAGTATTTT

CDR3 length: 12
D gene: .
J gene: TRBJ2-4
clone size: .
V gene: TRBV19
CDR3 protein: CASGRTYNIQYF
CDR3 DNA: TGTGCCTCGGGAAGGACCTACAACATTCAGTACTTC

CDR3 length: 17
D gene: TRBD2
J gene: TRBJ2-1
clone size: .
V gene: TRBV5-1
CDR3 protein: CASSLVWREGPGDEQFF
CDR3 DNA: TGCGCCAGCAGCTTAGTTTGGCGGGAGGGCCCAGGGGATGAGCAGTTCTTC

CDR3 length: 15
D gene: TRBD2
J gene: TRBJ2-7
clone size: .
V gene: TRBV27
CDR3 protein: CASSFLPTSPHEQYF
CDR3 DNA: TGTGCCAGCAGTTTCCTCCCGACTAGCCCCCACGAGCAGTACTTC

CDR3 length: 12
D gene: TRBD2
J gene: TRBJ2-1
clone size: .
V gene: TRBV3-1/TRBV3-2
CDR3 protein: CASSLLAGEQFF
CDR3 DNA: TGTGCCAGCAGCCTACTAGCGGGAGAGCAGTTCTTC

CDR3 length: 13
D gene: TRBD1
J gene: TRBJ1-1
clone size: .
V gene: TRBV5-1
CDR3 protein: CASSLEVTGRPFF
CDR3 DNA: TGCGCCAGCAGCTTGGAAGTGACAGGGCGGCCTTTCTTT

CDR3 length: 14
D gene: .
J gene: TRBJ2-7
clone size: once
V gene: TRBV6-5
CDR3 protein: CASSPRTESYEQYF
CDR3 DNA: TGTGCCAGCAGTCCCAGGACTGAATCCTACGAGCAGTACTTC

CDR3 length: 16
D gene: TRBD2
J gene: TRBJ2-7
clone size: .
V gene: TRBV3-1/TRBV3-2
CDR3 protein: CASSQDPQRGSYEQYF
CDR3 DNA: TGTGCCAGCAGCCAGGACCCCCAGCGGGGGTCCTACGAGCAGTACTTC

CDR3 length: 16
D gene: TRBD2
J gene: TRBJ2-5
clone size: once
V gene: TRBV7-3
CDR3 protein: CASSLNPREGQETQYF
CDR3 DNA: TGTGCCAGCAGCTTAAACCCGCGGGAGGGGCAAGAGACCCAGTACTTC

CDR3 length: 14
D gene: .
J gene: TRBJ1-4
clone size: .
V gene: TRBV7-9
CDR3 protein: CASGHDQLMRKLFF
CDR3 DNA: TGTGCCAGCGGACATGATCAACTAATGAGAAAACTGTTTTTT

CDR3 length: 16
D gene: TRBD2
J gene: TRBJ2-1
clone size: .
V gene: TRBV5-1
CDR3 protein: CASSLEGTRVASEQFF
CDR3 DNA: TGCGCCAGCAGCTTGGAGGGGACTAGGGTAGCCAGTGAGCAGTTCTTC

CDR3 length: 17
D gene: TRBD2
J gene: TRBJ2-2
clone size: .
V gene: TRBV7-3
CDR3 protein: CASSFLGTSGNTGELFF
CDR3 DNA: TGTGCCAGCAGCTTCCTTGGGACTAGCGGAAACACCGGGGAGCTGTTTTTT

CDR3 length: 14
D gene: TRBD2
J gene: TRBJ2-3
clone size: .
V gene: TRBV6-6
CDR3 protein: CASRIAGGSDTQYF
CDR3 DNA: TGTGCCAGCAGAATAGCGGGAGGGTCAGATACGCAGTATTTT

CDR3 length: 15
D gene: .
J gene: TRBJ2-6
clone size: .
V gene: TRBV5-1
CDR3 protein: CASRSSYSGANVLTF
CDR3 DNA: TGCGCCAGTAGGAGCTCGTACTCTGGGGCCAACGTCCTGACTTTC

CDR3 length: 17
D gene: .
J gene: TRBJ2-2
clone size: .
V gene: TRBV24-1
CDR3 protein: CATSDPRRSPSTGELFF
CDR3 DNA: TGTGCCACCAGTGATCCGCGGCGGAGCCCGAGCACCGGGGAGCTGTTTTTT

CDR3 length: 14
D gene: TRBD2
J gene: TRBJ2-7
clone size: .
V gene: TRBV7-2
CDR3 protein: CASSLSGPTYEQYF
CDR3 DNA: TGTGCCAGCAGCCTTAGCGGGCCTACCTACGAGCAGTACTTC

CDR3 length: 13
D gene: .
J gene: TRBJ2-3
clone size: .
V gene: TRBV6-1
CDR3 protein: CASSERPKDTQYF
CDR3 DNA: TGTGCCAGCAGTGAGCGCCCTAAAGATACGCAGTATTTT

CDR3 length: 12
D gene: .
J gene: TRBJ1-1
clone size: .
V gene: TRBV12-3/TRBV12-4
CDR3 protein: CATQGLGTEAFF
CDR3 DNA: TGTGCCACCCAGGGGTTGGGTACTGAAGCTTTCTTT

CDR3 length: 16
D gene: TRBD2
J gene: TRBJ2-1
clone size: .
V gene: TRBV11-3
CDR3 protein: CASSRGLAGGWNEQFF
CDR3 DNA: TGTGCCAGCAGCCGGGGACTAGCGGGAGGATGGAATGAGCAGTTCTTC

CDR3 length: 16
D gene: .
J gene: TRBJ2-7
clone size: .
V gene: TRBV7-9
CDR3 protein: CASSPDRASAAYEQYF
CDR3 DNA: TGTGCCAGCAGCCCAGACAGGGCTAGCGCCGCCTACGAGCAGTACTTC

CDR3 length: 15
D gene: TRBD1
J gene: TRBJ2-7
clone size: .
V gene: TRBV7-2
CDR3 protein: CASSSNTGQGGEQYF
CDR3 DNA: TGTGCCAGCAGCTCCAACACCGGACAGGGGGGAGAGCAGTACTTC

CDR3 length: 17
D gene: .
J gene: TRBJ1-2
clone size: once
V gene: TRBV19
CDR3 protein: CASSIVSEIRGDYGYTF
CDR3 DNA: TGTGCCAGTAGTATAGTGTCGGAGATTAGGGGTGACTATGGCTACACCTTC

CDR3 length: 11
D gene: .
J gene: TRBJ2-5
clone size: .
V gene: TRBV19
CDR3 protein: CASRRQETQYF
CDR3 DNA: TGTGCCAGTAGGCGGCAAGAGACCCAGTACTTC

CDR3 length: 12
D gene: .
J gene: TRBJ2-2
clone size: .
V gene: TRBV19
CDR3 protein: CASSMGETELFF
CDR3 DNA: TGTGCCAGTAGTATGGGAGAGACCGAGCTGTTTTTT

CDR3 length: 18
D gene: TRBD2
J gene: TRBJ2-7
clone size: .
V gene: TRBV6-2/TRBV6-3
CDR3 protein: CASSYFVGSAGEGSEQYF
CDR3 DNA: TGTGCCAGCAGTTACTTCGTGGGATCGGCGGGAGAAGGAAGCGAGCAGTACTTC

CDR3 length: 13
D gene: TRBD2
J gene: TRBJ2-1
clone size: .
V gene: TRBV14
CDR3 protein: CASSRGTSGEQFF
CDR3 DNA: TGTGCCAGCAGCAGGGGGACTAGCGGTGAGCAGTTCTTC

CDR3 length: 18
D gene: TRBD2
J gene: TRBJ2-5
clone size: .
V gene: TRBV7-8
CDR3 protein: CASSLDGTSGRALETQYF
CDR3 DNA: TGTGCCAGCAGCTTAGATGGGACTAGCGGGAGGGCCTTAGAGACCCAGTACTTC

CDR3 length: 15
D gene: .
J gene: TRBJ1-1
clone size: .
V gene: TRBV5-4
CDR3 protein: CASSQPAGHGPEAFF
CDR3 DNA: TGTGCCAGCAGCCAACCCGCAGGACACGGACCTGAAGCTTTCTTT

CDR3 length: 14
D gene: TRBD2
J gene: TRBJ2-1
clone size: .
V gene: TRBV19
CDR3 protein: CASKLWTSLNEQFF
CDR3 DNA: TGTGCCAGTAAACTTTGGACTAGCTTAAATGAGCAGTTCTTC

CDR3 length: 16
D gene: TRBD1
J gene: TRBJ2-1
clone size: .
V gene: TRBV5-1
CDR3 protein: CASSKGQGASHNEQFF
CDR3 DNA: TGCGCCAGCAGCAAGGGACAGGGGGCTAGCCACAATGAGCAGTTCTTC

CDR3 length: 13
D gene: .
J gene: TRBJ1-1
clone size: .
V gene: TRBV5-5
CDR3 protein: CASSFGGGTEAFF
CDR3 DNA: TGTGCCAGCAGCTTCGGGGGAGGCACTGAAGCTTTCTTT

CDR3 length: 15
D gene: TRBD2
J gene: TRBJ2-7
clone size: .
V gene: TRBV27
CDR3 protein: CASSLTSGIAYEQYF
CDR3 DNA: TGTGCCAGCAGCCTTACTAGCGGGATAGCGTACGAGCAGTACTTC

CDR3 length: 16
D gene: .
J gene: TRBJ2-1
clone size: .
V gene: TRBV13
CDR3 protein: CASSSIVAGLYNEQFF
CDR3 DNA: TGTGCCAGCAGCTCCATTGTGGCGGGCCTATACAATGAGCAGTTCTTC

CDR3 length: 15
D gene: .
J gene: TRBJ2-7
clone size: .
V gene: TRBV14
CDR3 protein: CASSQDPPSSYEQYF
CDR3 DNA: TGTGCCAGCAGCCAAGATCCCCCCAGCTCCTACGAGCAGTACTTC

CDR3 length: 14
D gene: .
J gene: TRBJ2-7
clone size: .
V gene: TRBV11-3
CDR3 protein: CASSLELGIYEQYF
CDR3 DNA: TGTGCCAGCAGCTTAGAACTAGGGATCTACGAGCAGTACTTC

CDR3 length: 17
D gene: .
J gene: TRBJ2-5
clone size: .
V gene: TRBV30
CDR3 protein: CAWSGLWTAGSGETQYF
CDR3 DNA: TGTGCCTGGAGTGGATTGTGGACAGCGGGGAGTGGAGAGACCCAGTACTTC

CDR3 length: 12
D gene: .
J gene: TRBJ2-7
clone size: .
V gene: TRBV13
CDR3 protein: CASSLERREQYF
CDR3 DNA: TGTGCCAGCAGCTTAGAGCGCCGCGAGCAGTACTTC

CDR3 length: 15
D gene: .
J gene: TRBJ2-1
clone size: .
V gene: TRBV20-1
CDR3 protein: CSASRAGLSENEQFF
CDR3 DNA: TGCAGTGCTAGTAGGGCGGGTCTGAGTGAGAATGAGCAGTTCTTC

CDR3 length: 14
D gene: .
J gene: TRBJ1-4
clone size: once
V gene: TRBV5-1
CDR3 protein: CASSLTGFGEKLFF
CDR3 DNA: TGCGCCAGCAGCTTGACAGGTTTCGGCGAAAAACTGTTTTTT

CDR3 length: 16
D gene: .
J gene: TRBJ2-1
clone size: .
V gene: TRBV4-1
CDR3 protein: CASSQGLVGSYNEQFF
CDR3 DNA: TGCGCCAGCAGCCAAGGTCTTGTCGGCTCCTACAATGAGCAGTTCTTC

CDR3 length: 15
D gene: .
J gene: TRBJ2-7
clone size: once
V gene: TRBV23-1
CDR3 protein: CASSQSGREAHEQYF
CDR3 DNA: TGCGCCAGCAGTCAATCGGGCAGGGAAGCGCACGAGCAGTACTTC

CDR3 length: 13
D gene: .
J gene: TRBJ2-7
clone size: .
V gene: TRBV5-1
CDR3 protein: CASSVNRAYEQYF
CDR3 DNA: TGCGCCAGCAGCGTCAACAGGGCCTACGAGCAGTACTTC

CDR3 length: 15
D gene: TRBD1
J gene: TRBJ1-2
clone size: .
V gene: TRBV6-5
CDR3 protein: CASSLIGTARRSYTF
CDR3 DNA: TGTGCCAGCAGTCTTATTGGGACAGCCCGTCGTAGCTACACCTTC

CDR3 length: 12
D gene: .
J gene: TRBJ1-2
clone size: .
V gene: TRBV7-8
CDR3 protein: CASSFENYGYTF
CDR3 DNA: TGTGCCAGCAGCTTTGAGAACTATGGCTACACCTTC

CDR3 length: 15
D gene: .
J gene: TRBJ2-7
clone size: .
V gene: TRBV4-2
CDR3 protein: CASSHYGGVGYEQYF
CDR3 DNA: TGTGCCAGCAGCCATTATGGAGGGGTTGGGTACGAGCAGTACTTC

CDR3 length: 16
D gene: TRBD1
J gene: TRBJ2-7
clone size: .
V gene: TRBV14
CDR3 protein: CASSPSGTGNLYEQYF
CDR3 DNA: TGTGCCAGCAGCCCGTCTGGGACAGGGAATCTCTACGAGCAGTACTTC

CDR3 length: 14
D gene: TRBD2
J gene: TRBJ2-7
clone size: once
V gene: TRBV5-8
CDR3 protein: CASSLAAWGGEQYF
CDR3 DNA: TGTGCCAGCAGCTTAGCCGCTTGGGGGGGCGAGCAGTACTTC

CDR3 length: 13
D gene: TRBD1
J gene: TRBJ2-2
clone size: .
V gene: TRBV7-2
CDR3 protein: CASSTDRAGELFF
CDR3 DNA: TGTGCCAGCAGCACGGACAGGGCCGGGGAGCTGTTTTTT

CDR3 length: 16
D gene: TRBD2
J gene: TRBJ2-3
clone size: .
V gene: TRBV7-9
CDR3 protein: CASSLVSGTYRDTQYF
CDR3 DNA: TGTGCCAGCAGCTTAGTGAGCGGGACCTATAGGGATACGCAGTATTTT

CDR3 length: 15
D gene: TRBD2
J gene: TRBJ2-1
clone size: .
V gene: TRBV11-2
CDR3 protein: CASSFRSGRIDEQFF
CDR3 DNA: TGTGCCAGCAGCTTCCGCAGCGGGAGGATTGATGAGCAGTTCTTC

CDR3 length: 13
D gene: .
J gene: TRBJ2-1
clone size: few
V gene: TRBV6-5
CDR3 protein: CASSFARRDEQFF
CDR3 DNA: TGTGCCAGCAGTTTCGCCAGGCGGGATGAGCAGTTCTTC

CDR3 length: 12
D gene: .
J gene: TRBJ1-1
clone size: .
V gene: TRBV5-1
CDR3 protein: CASKLGADEAFF
CDR3 DNA: TGCGCCAGCAAGTTGGGGGCAGATGAAGCTTTCTTT